These T cell receptor beta chains were read from a single sample in a study of shared clonotypes between healthy human individuals. Here immunoSEQ multiplex PCR was the method, and the copy in TCRdb shows in-frame clones only, minus some. This sample carries some 1.4 million clones, more than 95% of them seen once, and the ten largest clones take more than 0.9%. The sample taken for sequencing was naive CD4+ T cells sorted from blood. These receptors all stem from a man between 25 and 39 years old in good health. The CDR3 runs from the conserved cysteine through the conserved F or W. Fields, in order: V gene, D gene, clone size, J gene, CDR3 DNA, CDR3 protein. D genes are given only for firm matches. Part of the rows lack a size; the others show once, few, many or a class for expanded clones.

TRBV15	TRBD1	.	TRBJ2-3	TGTGCCACCAGGAACCGACAGGGGGCTAGCACAGATACGCAGTATTTT	CATRNRQGASTDTQYF
TRBV14	.	.	TRBJ2-3	TGTGCCAGCAGCCGCCACACAGGGTCAGGCGGCACAGATACGCAGTATTTT	CASSRHTGSGGTDTQYF
TRBV19	.	.	TRBJ1-1	TGTGCCAGTAGTATAGACACAGCGAACACTGAAGCTTTCTTT	CASSIDTANTEAFF
TRBV7-8	.	.	TRBJ1-3	TGTGCCAGCAGCTTAGGACTGAACAGGGACTTATCTGGAAACACCATATATTTT	CASSLGLNRDLSGNTIYF
TRBV25-1	TRBD2	once	TRBJ2-3	TGTGCCAGCAGTGACTGGGCGGGAGCGACAGATACGCAGTATTTT	CASSDWAGATDTQYF
TRBV18	TRBD2	.	TRBJ2-1	TGTGCCAGCTCACCACCGCGAAATGGACTAGACAATGAGCAGTTCTTC	CASSPPRNGLDNEQFF
TRBV6-6	TRBD1	.	TRBJ1-1	TGTGCCAGCAGTTCCCGGGACAGGGGGCGCGCAGCTTTCTTT	CASSSRDRGRAAFF
TRBV6-5	.	once	TRBJ1-5	TGTGCCAGCAGCCTAAGGGGGTCTCAGCCCCAGCATTTT	CASSLRGSQPQHF
TRBV7-2	TRBD1	.	TRBJ1-2	TGTGCCAGCAGCCCCCGGGACAGGGGAACCTATGGCTACACCTTC	CASSPRDRGTYGYTF
TRBV20-1	.	once	TRBJ2-5	TGCAGTGCTATTTTGTCTGCCCAGTACTTC	CSAILSAQYF